This T cell receptor (beta chain) originates from a study of OX40 agonist ivuxolimab in advanced cancers. The CDR3 has 16 residues. Germline loops: CDR1 MNHEY, CDR2 SMNVEV (reference sequence). V lost 1 base, J lost 0 bases, and 10 bases lay in between. Note on this clone: Its antigen is not known.

General study results and limits: There were, on average, more expanded clones in CD8+ T cells than in CD4+.

Profiled with immunoSEQ multiplex PCR; TCRdb holds only in-frame clones, not every one. The sample contains about 60,000 clones, approximately 81% of which appear only once. Peripheral blood came from all dose cohorts at three timepoints. This sequence joins TRBV27 and TRBJ2-1; D gene uncertain. The origin of this receptor is an adult with an advanced solid tumor such as melanoma, head and neck, liver or kidney cancer. This specimen consisted of CD4+ or CD8+ T cells sorted from blood, obtained in a trial of the OX40 agonist ivuxolimab. The CDR3 is CASSLFTASSYNEQFF. The CDR3 nucleotides read TGTGCCAGCAGTTTATTTACAGCTAGCTCCTACAATGAGCAGTTCTTC.